The 16 T cell receptor beta chains reported below all come from one sample, sequenced in a study of blood T cell repertoires in COVID-19 (dated by TCRdb to 2020 to 2021). Library preparation used the immunoSEQ multiplex PCR assay. Here the immuneACCESS table is served through TCRdb, limited to in-frame sequences with V and J called. Missing clones are a known gap in these copies; in checked studies unresolved V genes cover under half, and the rest lacks a known reason. In this sample the table shows some 150,000 clones, about 80% of which occur a single time. 0.5% to 0.65% of the sample belongs to the ten largest clones. What was sequenced was peripheral blood. These receptors were collected from a man between 60 and 75 years old with acute or convalescent COVID-19.

The chain is built from TRBV27 and TRBJ2-7, with D possibly being TRBD2 (6 bases). Deletions cut 7 bases from V and 0 bases from J, with 13 bases between. This CDR3 has 14 amino acids. Germline lookup yields CDR1 MNHEY and CDR2 SMNVEV (reference sequence). DNA for the CDR3: TGTGCCAGCAAGAGGCAGGGAGGCTCCTACGAGCAGTACTTC. Translation: CASKRQGGSYEQYF.

The chain uses TRBV7-2 and TRBJ2-7; TRBD1 matches at 7 bases. Trimming cost V 2 bases and J 6 bases; bases outside gene matches: 10. The germline gives CDR1 SGHTA, CDR2 FQGNSA. The CDR3 runs to 15 residues. The CDR3 here is CASSLKGQVGVEQYF. DNA for the CDR3: TGTGCCAGCAGCTTAAAAGGACAGGTCGGCGTCGAGCAGTACTTC. Drawing the rest from reference TRBV7-2 and TRBJ2-7, the complete variable domain is GAGVSQSPSNKVTEKGKDVELRCDPISGHTALYWYRQSLGQGLEFLIYFQGNSAPDKSGLPSDRFSAERTGGSVSTLTIQRTQQEDSAVYLCASSLKGQVGVEQYFGPGTRLTVT.

The chain carries TRBV13 and TRBJ2-2; 9 bases line up with TRBD1. The germline gives CDR1 PRHDT, CDR2 FYEKMQ (reference sequence). The CDR3 is 16 residues long. Germline trimming cut 3 bases from V and 0 bases from J; bases unmatched to any gene: 2. CDR3: CASSFRQGANTGELFF. CDR3 nucleotide sequence: TGTGCCAGCAGCTTTCGACAGGGGGCGAACACCGGGGAGCTGTTTTTT.

This clone has only a few counts. This chain uses TRBV3-1 (or the pseudogene TRBV3-2) with TRBJ1-6, with D possibly TRBD1 on 6 matching bases. The CDR3 is 14 residues long. V was pared by 8 bases and J by 10 bases, with 18 bases between. CDR1 and CDR2 (germline): LGHDT, YNNKEL (reference sequence). The chain's CDR3 is CASGITGKGSPLHF. The CDR3 DNA follows: TGTGCCAGCGGAATAACAGGGAAGGGATCACCCCTCCACTTT.

The V and J genes are TRBV19 and TRBJ1-2; the D gene is possibly TRBD1 (6 bases). Germline CDR1 is LNHDA and CDR2 is SQIVND (reference sequence). CDR3 size: 13 residues. V lost 6 bases, J lost 7 bases, and 15 bases lay in between. CDR3 residues: CASRGSRGGGYTF. The CDR3 coding sequence is TGTGCCAGTAGGGGAAGCAGGGGCGGTGGCTACACCTTC.

The genes are TRBV10-3 and TRBJ2-2, with a possible D match to TRBD1 (6 bases). Trimming stripped 7 bases from V and 4 bases from J, with 13 bases between. This CDR3 has 14 amino acids. CDR1 is ENHRY, CDR2 SYGVKD, per germline. CDR3 residues: CAITSTGSTGELFF. The CDR3 DNA reads as TGTGCCATCACTTCCACAGGGAGCACCGGGGAGCTGTTTTTT.

The V gene is TRBV4-1, the J gene TRBJ2-3; possibly TRBD1 for D (6 bases). The V end was cut by 7 bases, the J end by 5 bases, with 22 bases between. Germline V gene lookup returns CDR1 MGHRA and CDR2 YSYEKL. CDR3 size: 16 residues. Written as DNA, the CDR3 is TGCGCCAGCACGCAGGCGGGCAGGGGAAAGTTAGATACGCAGTATTTT. This codes for CASTQAGRGKLDTQYF.

This clone occurred once. The chain has TRBV3-1 (or the pseudogene TRBV3-2) and TRBJ2-1; D is unclear. Germline assignment: CDR1 LGHDT and CDR2 YNNKEL (reference sequence). The CDR3 runs to 14 residues. V was shortened by 0 bases and J by 6 bases, with 9 bases between the two germline ends. Here the CDR3 reads CASSQDWLGNEQFF. The CDR3 coding sequence is TGTGCCAGCAGCCAAGACTGGCTAGGCAATGAGCAGTTCTTC.

The chain joins TRBV2 to TRBJ2-5; D might be TRBD2 (6 bases). Germline V gene lookup returns CDR1 SNHLY and CDR2 FYNNEI. This CDR3 has 14 amino acids. Trimming removed 6 bases at V and 3 bases at J, with 14 bases between. The DNA for the CDR3 is TGTGCCAGCAGGGAAAGACTAGAAGAAGAGACCCAGTACTTC. Protein sequence: CASRERLEEETQYF.

This sequence joins TRBV19 and TRBJ1-5, with 7 nucleotides matching TRBD1. Unmatched junction bases numbered 16, after V lost 5 bases and J lost 6 bases. Germline V lookup: CDR1 LNHDA, CDR2 SQIVND (reference sequence). CDR3 length: 17 residues. CDR3 in amino acids: CASSLPQGQVVGQPQHF. The CDR3, as DNA: TGTGCCAGTAGTTTACCTCAAGGACAGGTCGTGGGTCAGCCCCAGCATTTT. Drawing the rest from reference TRBV19 and TRBJ1-5, the complete variable domain is DGGITQSPKYLFRKEGQNVTLSCEQNLNHDAMYWYRQDPGQGLRLIYYSQIVNDFQKGDIAEGYSVSREKKESFPLTVTSAQKNPTAFYLCASSLPQGQVVGQPQHFGDGTRLSIL.

The chain uses TRBV27 and TRBJ2-1, with D tentatively TRBD2 (6 bases). The ends were cut back, 2 bases at V and 0 bases at J, with 20 bases in the middle. CDR1 is MNHEY and CDR2 is SMNVEV in the germline V gene (reference sequence). The CDR3 loop spans 19 amino acids. In nucleotides, the CDR3 is TGTGCCAGCAGTTTAGGGGCCGGACTACCGACAAGCTCCTACAATGAGCAGTTCTTC. As protein: CASSLGAGLPTSSYNEQFF.

The gene calls are TRBV6-1 and TRBJ1-1, with D perhaps TRBD1 (5 bases). This CDR3 contains 14 residues. The ends were cut back, 1 base at V and 6 bases at J, with 12 bases in the middle. Germline values: CDR1 MNHNS, CDR2 SASEGT. CDR3: CASSEGGALPEAFF. The CDR3 nucleotides are TGTGCCAGCAGTGAAGGGGGCGCCCTCCCTGAAGCTTTCTTT.

The chain couples TRBV24-1 to TRBJ2-1; TRBD2 might be the D (7 bases). CDR1 is KGHDR, CDR2 SFDVKD, per germline. The germline V and J ends were trimmed by 6 bases and 12 bases, with 20 bases remaining between them. The CDR3 is 14 amino acids. The CDR3 nucleotides are TGTGCCACCAGTTCGGGGGGCTCGCTACAAGGGCAGTTCTTC. This sequence encodes CATSSGGSLQGQFF.

The gene calls are TRBV19 and TRBJ1-6; no clear D. Germline assignment: CDR1 LNHDA and CDR2 SQIVND (reference sequence). The CDR3 runs 13 residues. V lost 5 bases and J 4 bases, leaving 6 bases between the germline ends. This CDR3 is CASSGRYNSPLHF. The CDR3, as DNA: TGTGCCAGTAGTGGGCGTTATAATTCACCCCTCCACTTT.

This clone was seen more than once but under ten times. The V and J genes are TRBV18 and TRBJ2-7; the match to TRBD1 covers 9 bases. The ends lost 1 base at V and 4 bases at J; junction bases unmatched: 2. Germline V CDR1 and CDR2: KGHSH, LQKENI. CDR3 length equals 14 residues. CDR3 protein: CASSPRGQGYEQYF. CDR3 bases: TGTGCCAGCTCACCACGGGGACAGGGTTACGAGCAGTACTTC.

J is TRBJ1-1 and V is TRBV2, with unresolved D. V lost 4 bases, J lost 0 bases, and 9 bases lay in between. Germline CDR1 is SNHLY and CDR2 is FYNNEI. This CDR3 contains 14 residues. The CDR3 sequence: CASSVGQLNTEAFF. The CDR3 nucleotides are TGTGCCAGCAGTGTTGGGCAGTTGAACACTGAAGCTTTCTTT.